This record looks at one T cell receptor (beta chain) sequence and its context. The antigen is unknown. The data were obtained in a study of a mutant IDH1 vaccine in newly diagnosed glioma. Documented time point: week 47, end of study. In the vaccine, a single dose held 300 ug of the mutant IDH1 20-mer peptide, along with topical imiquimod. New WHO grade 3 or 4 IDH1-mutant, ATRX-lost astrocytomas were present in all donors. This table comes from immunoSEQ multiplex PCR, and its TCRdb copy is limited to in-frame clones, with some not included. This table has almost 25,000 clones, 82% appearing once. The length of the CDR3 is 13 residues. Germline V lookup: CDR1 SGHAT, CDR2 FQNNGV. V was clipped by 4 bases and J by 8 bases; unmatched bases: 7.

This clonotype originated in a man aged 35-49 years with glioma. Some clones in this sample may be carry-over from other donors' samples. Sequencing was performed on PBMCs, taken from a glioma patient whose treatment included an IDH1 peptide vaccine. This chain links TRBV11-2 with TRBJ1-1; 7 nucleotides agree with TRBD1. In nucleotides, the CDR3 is TGTGCCAGCAGCTCCCTGAAGGACAGGGAAGCTTTCTTT. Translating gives CASSSLKDREAFF. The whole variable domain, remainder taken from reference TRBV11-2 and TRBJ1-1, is EAGVAQSPRYKIIEKRQSVAFWCNPISGHATLYWYQQILGQGPKLLIQFQNNGVVDDSQLPKDRFSAERLKGVDSTLKIQPAKLEDSAVYLCASSSLKDREAFFGQGTRLTVV.